One and the same sample provided the 17 T cell receptor beta chains below, sequenced in a study of T cell repertoires in cytomegalovirus infection (dated by TCRdb to between 2018 and 2021). This sample's treatment or condition label indicates: in vitro stimulation with specific CMV peptide epitopes to enrich CMV-specific T cells. Their target antigens are unknown. The sequencing machine was an Illumina HiSeq 1500. The raw public data were reprocessed by TCRdb itself: fastp quality trimming at Q25, MiXCR clonotype calling, in-frame beta chains only. CDR3 protein sequences are deduplicated, and each keeps its most common genes and DNA. Here the sample has around 750,000 distinct CDR3 sequences; over 25% occur a single time. The ten top clones hold around 12% of the sample. The sample was cultured CD8+ T cells from PBMCs, taken from culture after CMV antigen stimulation. These receptors all come from a human donor in good health (CMV status not recorded). Some clones in this sample may be carry-over from other donors' samples.

Concerning this clonotype: A junction end diverges from the germline sequence, so it may reflect a read error. V and J are TRBV6-6 and TRBJ2-6; 10 bases align to TRBD1. Per the germline V gene, CDR1 is MNHNY and CDR2 is SVGAGI (reference sequence). The CDR3 spans 16 residues. This CDR3 is CASRGDRGSEANVLTF. The DNA of the CDR3 is TGTGCCAGCAGAGGGGACAGGGGTTCTGAGGCCAACGTCCTGACTTTC.

The V gene is TRBV29-1, the J gene TRBJ2-7, with 9 nucleotides matching TRBD1. The J segment lost 1 base and the V segment lost 4 bases, leaving 11 bases of the junction unmatched. Germline CDR1 reads SQVTM; CDR2 reads ANQGSEA. The CDR3 has 16 amino acids. CDR3: CSVVPTRTGVSYEQYF. In DNA form, the CDR3 reads TGCAGCGTTGTACCAACCCGGACAGGGGTTTCCTACGAGCAGTACTTC.

This clonotype was counted a few times. CDR3 loop: CASSQMRQGASYEQYF. The CDR3, as DNA: TGTGCCAGCAGCCAGATGAGGCAGGGGGCTTCCTACGAGCAGTACTTC. The chain couples TRBV7-6 to TRBJ2-7; TRBD1 agrees at 8 bases. CDR3 size: 16 residues. Germline V lookup: CDR1 SGHVS, CDR2 FNYEAQ. Unmatched junction bases numbered 10, after V lost 5 bases and J lost 1 base.

This clonotype was recorded only once. The chain employs TRBV7-6 and TRBJ1-2; D gene unclear. The ends were cut back, 5 bases at V and 2 bases at J, with 9 bases in the middle. Germline V gene lookup returns CDR1 SGHVS and CDR2 FNYEAQ. This CDR3 contains 13 residues. This chain's CDR3 is CASSADWNYGYTF. DNA of the CDR3: TGTGCCAGCAGCGCGGACTGGAACTATGGCTACACCTTC.

The chain uses TRBV4-2 and TRBJ2-6; D gene uncertain. Deletions cut 1 base from V and 0 bases from J, with 7 bases between. CDR1 is LGHNA, CDR2 YNFKEQ, per germline. The CDR3 extends over 16 amino acids. The CDR3 DNA follows: TGTGCCAGCAGCCAAGTTCAGGTCTCTGGGGCCAACGTCCTGACTTTC. Amino acid sequence: CASSQVQVSGANVLTF.

The chain is built from TRBV20-1 and TRBJ2-7; D is possibly TRBD1 (5 bases). The CDR3 length is 14 residues. Germline loops: CDR1 DFQATT, CDR2 SNEGSKA (reference sequence). Trimming left V 1 base short and J 0 bases short, with 10 bases between. The chain's CDR3 is CSARARQSSYEQYF. The CDR3 DNA sequence: TGCAGTGCTAGAGCCCGACAGAGCTCCTACGAGCAGTACTTC.

In nucleotides, the CDR3 is TGTGCCAGCAGTTTTCAGTCCGGGGGCGGCTATGGCTACACCTTC. This sequence encodes CASSFQSGGGYGYTF. The J gene is TRBJ1-2, the V gene TRBV28, with a tentative D call TRBD1 (6 bases). The CDR3 is made up of 15 amino acids. V was clipped by 3 bases and J by 4 bases, with 15 bases between them. Germline V lookup: CDR1 MDHEN, CDR2 SYDVKM.

There are a few counts of this clonotype. This rearrangement joins TRBV7-9 to TRBJ1-1; D gene uncertain. CDR3 length: 15 amino acids. Trimming removed 4 bases from V and 2 bases from J, with 14 bases in between. Per germline, CDR1 SEHNR and CDR2 FQNEAQ (reference sequence). This CDR3 is CASSSSGVSNTEAFF. As DNA, the CDR3 is TGTGCCAGCAGCTCGTCAGGAGTCAGCAACACTGAAGCTTTCTTT.

V is TRBV13 and J is TRBJ1-6; the match to TRBD1 covers 8 bases. With V trimmed by 7 bases and J by 8 bases, 10 bases remained unmatched. The CDR3 contains 15 residues. The V gene's germline CDR1 is PRHDT and CDR2 FYEKMQ (reference sequence). The CDR3 here is CASTTGAGGYSPLHF. CDR3 coding DNA: TGTGCCAGCACTACCGGGGCAGGGGGCTATTCACCCCTCCACTTT. Combining the CDR3 with reference TRBV13 and TRBJ1-6 gives the whole variable domain AAGVIQSPRHLIKEKRETATLKCYPIPRHDTVYWYQQGPGQDPQFLISFYEKMQSDKGSIPDRFSAQQFSDYHSELNMSSLELGDSALYFCASTTGAGGYSPLHFGNGTRLTVT.

The rearrangement uses TRBV20-1 and TRBJ2-3; D may correspond to TRBD1 or TRBD2 (6 bases each). V lost 0 bases, J lost 3 bases, and 13 bases lay in between. The germline gives CDR1 DFQATT, CDR2 SNEGSKA (reference sequence). The CDR3 spans 15 residues. The CDR3 bases are TGCAGTGCTAGAGATATGGGGGGCGGTACAGATACGCAGTATTTT. This translates into CSARDMGGGTDTQYF.

A word on this clonotype: An end of the junction differs from the germline gene, which may be a read error. The chain carries TRBV27 and TRBJ1-2; TRBD1 matches at 9 bases. The germline CDR1 and CDR2 sequences are MNHEY and SMNVEV (reference sequence). The CDR3 length is 15 residues. CDR3 amino acids: CASSSRTGEFYSYTF. The CDR3 DNA reads as TGTGCCAGCAGTTCGAGGACAGGGGAATTCTATAGCTACACCTTC.

The chain carries TRBV15 and TRBJ2-7, with no clear D. CDR1 is LNHNV and CDR2 is YYDKDF in the germline V gene (reference sequence). The CDR3 length is 14 residues. V was shortened by 0 bases and J by 4 bases, with 10 bases between the two germline ends. Here the CDR3 reads CATSRDLGFYEQYV. DNA for the CDR3: TGTGCCACCAGCAGAGATTTAGGATTTTACGAGCAGTACGTC.

This chain connects TRBV29-1 to TRBJ2-7; 9 bases are a match to TRBD1. Germline loops: CDR1 SQVTM, CDR2 ANQGSEA. V shed 4 bases, J shed 3 bases, and the junction held 4 bases outside the gene matches. This CDR3 is 13 amino acids long. The CDR3: CSVGTGDDYEQYV. The CDR3 DNA reads TGCAGCGTTGGGACAGGGGATGACTACGAGCAGTACGTC.

Only a few counts were recorded for this clonotype. The chain combines TRBV4-1 with TRBJ1-1; no clear D gene. Germline-derived CDR1 and CDR2 are MGHRA and YSYEKL. The CDR3 has 15 residues. Trimming pared 5 bases from V and 0 bases from J, leaving 13 bases between. The CDR3 loop reads CASSYEPDMNTEAFF. The CDR3 bases are TGCGCCAGCAGCTACGAACCGGATATGAACACTGAAGCTTTCTTT.

The table lists this clonotype with a few counts. V usage is TRBV7-9 and J usage is TRBJ2-7; TRBD1 might be the D (6 bases). V was pared by 5 bases and J by 3 bases, with 23 bases between. Germline V CDR1 and CDR2: SEHNR, FQNEAQ (reference sequence). This CDR3 is built from 17 residues. The CDR3 DNA reads TGTGCCAGCAGCGAGGGAGCACGGGCAGGGGATCTCTACGAGCAGTACGTC. Translation: CASSEGARAGDLYEQYV.

There are a few counts of this clonotype. The gene calls are TRBV7-9 and TRBJ1-1; maybe TRBD1 (5 bases). The germline V gene encodes CDR1 SEHNR and CDR2 FQNEAQ (reference sequence). The V gene lost 5 bases and the J gene lost 8 bases, with 12 bases spanning the gap. The CDR3 loop spans 12 amino acids. CDR3 residues: CASSEGDGEAFF. The DNA for the CDR3 is TGTGCCAGCAGCGAAGGGGACGGAGAAGCTTTCTTT.

This clonotype came up a few times. This sequence joins TRBV27 and TRBJ2-1; D may correspond to TRBD1 or TRBD2 (5 bases each). The CDR3 totals 15 residues. Germline values: CDR1 MNHEY, CDR2 SMNVEV (reference sequence). V was shortened by 3 bases and J by 7 bases, with 16 bases between the two germline ends. In DNA form, the CDR3 reads TGTGCCAGCAGTTTCCTGGGGGACGAAGGGAATGAGCAGTTCTTC. It yields the protein CASSFLGDEGNEQFF.